Each of the 19 T cell receptor beta chains below was sequenced from the same sample in a study of T cell repertoires in cytomegalovirus infection. These receptors' targets are unknown. In TCRdb, the reads were re-called with MiXCR into one record per CDR3 protein. The sample carries hundreds of thousands of distinct CDR3 sequences, around 30% recorded once. The starting material was cultured PBMCs, obtained from culture after CMV antigen stimulation. The receptors derive from a human donor in good health (CMV status not recorded). Some clones in this sample may be carry-over from other donors' samples.

The chain couples TRBV10-3 to TRBJ1-1; D gene unclear. The V gene lost 2 bases and the J gene lost 7 bases, with 11 bases spanning the gap. The CDR3 is 13 amino acids. Germline CDR1 and CDR2: ENHRY and SYGVKD. CDR3 DNA sequence: TGTGCCATCAGTGAGGAGAGGGAGGGTGAAGCTTTCTTT. Amino acids: CAISEEREGEAFF.

In its sample, this clonotype was seen many times. The chain links TRBV7-2 to TRBJ2-5; 8 nucleotides match TRBD1. The CDR3 is 13 residues long. J was trimmed by 2 bases and V by 4 bases; bases with no gene match: 0. CDR1 SGHTA and CDR2 FQGNSA come from the germline V gene. CDR3 DNA: TGTGCCAGCAGCTGGACAGGGCAAGAGACCCAGTACTTC. The encoded protein is CASSWTGQETQYF.

The chain recombines TRBV19 with TRBJ1-1, with a weak D call TRBD1 (6 bases). The CDR3 totals 14 residues. Germline V gene sequence: CDR1 LNHDA, CDR2 SQIVND (reference sequence). The V end lost 3 bases, the J end lost 4 bases, and 12 bases lay between the germline ends. This CDR3 reads CASSMGGAGTEAFF. For the CDR3, the DNA is TGTGCCAGTAGTATGGGGGGCGCGGGCACTGAAGCTTTCTTT.

This chain connects TRBV19 to TRBJ1-1; TRBD1 agrees at 8 bases. The V and J ends lost 3 bases and 1 base, in that order; junction bases with no gene match: 4. Germline V gene lookup returns CDR1 LNHDA and CDR2 SQIVND (reference sequence). The CDR3 runs to 15 residues. This CDR3 reads CASSIPDRGNTEAFF. Written as DNA, the CDR3 is TGTGCCAGTAGTATCCCTGACAGGGGGAACACTGAAGCTTTCTTT.

This clonotype rates as medium-sized. V gene TRBV7-2 combines with J gene TRBJ2-7, with D unclear. Germline V CDR1 and CDR2: SGHTA, FQGNSA. This CDR3 has 16 amino acids. Trimming shortened V by 1 base and J by 0 bases, and 13 bases separated the two germline ends. The CDR3 DNA is TGTGCCAGCAGCTTAGTGGCTGTGACTCCCTCCTACGAGCAGTACTTC. This encodes CASSLVAVTPSYEQYF.

This clonotype was detected a few times. The chain recombines TRBV19 with TRBJ2-3; D is unclear. Germline CDR1 and CDR2: LNHDA and SQIVND (reference sequence). The V end lost 3 bases, the J end lost 0 bases, and 7 bases lay between the germline ends. The CDR3 covers 14 residues. The CDR3 loop is CASSIPASTDTQYF. The CDR3 bases are TGTGCCAGTAGTATCCCGGCTAGCACAGATACGCAGTATTTT.

V and J are TRBV6-8 and TRBJ2-5, with D maybe TRBD2 (5 bases). The CDR3 has 14 amino acids. V was pared by 0 bases and J by 5 bases, with 10 bases between. From germline, CDR1 is MNHGY and CDR2 SAAAGT. The CDR3 reads CASSYSLVGETQYF. In DNA form, the CDR3 reads TGTGCCAGCAGTTACTCACTAGTCGGTGAGACCCAGTACTTC.

The chain carries TRBV11-2 and TRBJ1-6, with D tentatively TRBD1 (5 bases). Looked up from germline, CDR1 is SGHAT and CDR2 is FQNNGV. The V and J ends lost 2 bases and 6 bases respectively, with 17 bases between them. The CDR3 has 17 amino acids. CDR3 amino acids: CASSLRPQGPVNSPLHF. In DNA, the CDR3 is TGTGCCAGCAGCTTAAGACCCCAGGGCCCCGTTAATTCACCCCTCCACTTT. Combining the CDR3 with reference TRBV11-2 and TRBJ1-6 gives the whole variable domain EAGVAQSPRYKIIEKRQSVAFWCNPISGHATLYWYQQILGQGPKLLIQFQNNGVVDDSQLPKDRFSAERLKGVDSTLKIQPAKLEDSAVYLCASSLRPQGPVNSPLHFGNGTRLTVT.

This chain's CDR3 is CASSRTGTDMAYEQYF. CDR3 sequence (DNA): TGTGCCAGCAGCCGAACGGGGACTGACATGGCCTACGAGCAGTACTTC. This sequence joins TRBV28 and TRBJ2-7; a possible D gene is TRBD2 (6 bases). The germline V and J ends were trimmed by 6 bases and 2 bases, with 20 bases remaining between them. Germline V gene data show CDR1 as MDHEN and CDR2 as SYDVKM. This CDR3 is 16 amino acids long.

This clonotype was seen only a few times. The CDR3 loop is CASSQVLPADEKLFF. The CDR3 nucleotides are TGCGCCAGCAGCCAAGTCTTGCCCGCCGATGAAAAACTGTTTTTT. The chain couples TRBV4-1 to TRBJ1-4; D remains ambiguous. Germline loops: CDR1 MGHRA, CDR2 YSYEKL. This CDR3 comprises 15 residues. Deletions cut 1 base from V and 6 bases from J, with 12 bases between.

This clonotype came up a few times. V and J are TRBV7-2 and TRBJ2-1, with 7 bases aligning to TRBD2. The germline CDR1 and CDR2 sequences are SGHTA and FQGNSA. V lost 1 base to trimming and J lost 7 bases; unmatched junction nucleotides: 4. The CDR3 loop spans 14 amino acids. This CDR3 is CASSLGGSGNEQFF. In DNA, the CDR3 is TGTGCCAGCAGCTTAGGTGGTAGCGGGAATGAGCAGTTCTTC.

This sequence joins TRBV20-1 and TRBJ2-3, with a tentative D call TRBD2 (5 bases). Trimming took 3 bases from V and 3 from J, leaving 13 bases between them. The germline V gene encodes CDR1 DFQATT and CDR2 SNEGSKA (reference sequence). The CDR3 is 14 amino acids. For the CDR3, the DNA is TGCAGTGCTAGTTTACTAGTCGTTACAGATACGCAGTATTTT. Its protein is CSASLLVVTDTQYF.

The chain joins TRBV19 to TRBJ1-1; 7 bases line up with TRBD1. The junction had 9 bases not matched to a gene; V was cut back by 7 bases and J by 1 base. The germline gives CDR1 LNHDA, CDR2 SQIVND (reference sequence). CDR3 size: 15 residues. The CDR3 DNA sequence: TGTGCCAGTACGACCCACAGGGGAGGGAACACTGAAGCTTTCTTT. As protein: CASTTHRGGNTEAFF.

The sample holds a few counts of this clonotype. This chain links TRBV6-5 with TRBJ1-2; the D gene is possibly TRBD1 (5 bases). This CDR3 is 12 amino acids long. CDR1 MNHEY and CDR2 SVGAGI come from the germline V gene. The V end lost 4 bases, the J end lost 8 bases, and 11 bases lay between the germline ends. The CDR3: CASSSQGFGYTF. In DNA form, the CDR3 reads TGTGCCAGCAGTTCCCAGGGATTCGGCTACACCTTC.

The V call is TRBV28, the J call TRBJ2-7; possibly TRBD2 for D (5 bases). The germline V and J ends were trimmed by 5 bases and 3 bases, with 14 bases remaining between them. The CDR3 runs 14 residues. The germline V gene has CDR1 MDHEN and CDR2 SYDVKM. CDR3 bases: TGTGCCAGCAGTAGCGGCACACTGGGCTACGAGCAGTACGTC. It specifies CASSSGTLGYEQYV.

CDR3: CASSIVGGRPSEQFF. In DNA, the CDR3 is TGTGCCAGTAGTATTGTAGGCGGGAGGCCGAGTGAGCAGTTCTTC. The chain combines TRBV19 with TRBJ2-1; TRBD2 matches at 8 bases. Per the germline V gene, CDR1 is LNHDA and CDR2 is SQIVND (reference sequence). CDR3 length equals 15 residues. With V trimmed by 3 bases and J by 9 bases, 10 bases remained unmatched.

This clonotype appeared a single time. This chain connects TRBV5-6 to TRBJ2-1; 8 positions agree with TRBD1. CDR1 and CDR2 (germline): SGHDT, YYEEEE. V trimming: 4 bases; J trimming: 9 bases; junction bases outside the gene matches: 6. The CDR3 consists of 13 residues. The chain's CDR3 is CASSKTTGAEQFF. CDR3 in DNA: TGTGCCAGCAGCAAAACGACAGGGGCTGAGCAGTTCTTC.

This clonotype was recorded many times. The V gene is TRBV7-2, the J gene TRBJ2-5; D gene uncertain. The V gene lost 5 bases and the J gene lost 3 bases, with 10 bases spanning the gap. Looked up from germline, CDR1 is SGHTA and CDR2 is FQGNSA. The CDR3 totals 13 residues. Here the CDR3 DNA reads TGTGCCAGCAGCCGAGGCCTCGAAGAGACCCAGTACTTC. Residues: CASSRGLEETQYF.

This clonotype was counted many times. The V and J genes are TRBV7-2 and TRBJ1-5; weak D call: TRBD1 (6 bases). The CDR3 consists of 18 residues. Trimming stripped 5 bases from V and 0 bases from J, with 20 bases between. Germline V gene sequence: CDR1 SGHTA, CDR2 FQGNSA. For the CDR3, the DNA is TGTGCCAGCAGCCTTCGACAGGCCCTAGGGCCTAGCAATCAGCCCCAGCATTTT. Its protein is CASSLRQALGPSNQPQHF. Using reference TRBV7-2 and TRBJ1-5 for the parts outside the CDR3, the full variable domain is GAGVSQSPSNKVTEKGKDVELRCDPISGHTALYWYRQSLGQGLEFLIYFQGNSAPDKSGLPSDRFSAERTGGSVSTLTIQRTQQEDSAVYLCASSLRQALGPSNQPQHFGDGTRLSIL.